Listed below are T cell receptor beta chains from one sample, sequenced in a study of OX40 agonist ivuxolimab in advanced cancers. This table comes from immunoSEQ multiplex PCR, and its TCRdb copy is limited to in-frame clones, with some not included. The sample contains tens of thousands of clones, about 86% of which appear only once. The sequences come from CD4+ or CD8+ T cells sorted from blood, collected in a trial of the OX40 agonist ivuxolimab. The receptors were gathered from an adult with an advanced solid tumor such as melanoma, head and neck, liver or kidney cancer. The CDR3 runs from the conserved cysteine through the conserved F or W. The D gene is left open where the match is weak. Only part of the rows carry a size: once, few, many, or a class if the clone is expanded.

CDR3nt | CDR3aa | v_gene | d_gene | abundance | j_gene
TGTGCCAGCTCACCTAAACTACCAGTAGAGAACACTGAAGCTTTCTTT | CASSPKLPVENTEAFF | TRBV18 | - | - | TRBJ1-1
TGTGCCAGCGGCCGAACTAGCACTGAAGCTTTCTTT | CASGRTSTEAFF | TRBV27 | - | - | TRBJ1-1
TGTGCCAGCAGTTTACCCAGAATCTCGAGCCGAAAGCAGTACTTC | CASSLPRISSRKQYF | TRBV28 | - | - | TRBJ2-7
TGCGCCAGCAGTTTTGTCCTGCGGGGGACTGGGAACAATGAGCAGTTCTTC | CASSFVLRGTGNNEQFF | TRBV5-1 | TRBD2 | once | TRBJ2-1
TGTGCCAGTAGAGGACAGGGAGCCGGGGCCAACGTCCTGACTTTC | CASRGQGAGANVLTF | TRBV19 | TRBD1 | - | TRBJ2-6
TGTGCCAGCAGTTTAGGGGGGAGGGCTCCCAAGCAGTTCTTC | CASSLGGRAPKQFF | TRBV28 | TRBD2 | - | TRBJ2-1
TGTGCCAGCAGCTCCCGGGGACAGGGCCCCACTGAAGCTTTCTTT | CASSSRGQGPTEAFF | TRBV7-2 | TRBD1 | - | TRBJ1-1
TGTGCCAGCAGCTTAGGAGGGACAGGGGGCTACGAGCAGTACTTC | CASSLGGTGGYEQYF | TRBV11-2 | TRBD1 | - | TRBJ2-7
TGCGCCAGCAGCCAAGATCGGTTGAACACTGAAGCTTTCTTT | CASSQDRLNTEAFF | TRBV4-3 | - | once | TRBJ1-1
TGTGCCAGCTGCCCGACAGGGGCGAACACTGAAGCTTTCTTT | CASCPTGANTEAFF | TRBV6-1 | TRBD1 | - | TRBJ1-1
TGTGCCAGCAGCCCGACAACGCCTACCTACAATGAGCAGTTCTTC | CASSPTTPTYNEQFF | TRBV7-9 | - | - | TRBJ2-1
TGTGCCAGCAGCGGGGACGACGGGTTCGAGCAGTACTTC | CASSGDDGFEQYF | TRBV11-2 | - | few | TRBJ2-7
TGCGCCAGCAGCCAAGACCTGCAGGGGGCAGGGGATACGCAGTATTTT | CASSQDLQGAGDTQYF | TRBV4-3 | TRBD1 | - | TRBJ2-3
TGTGCCAGCAGCTTTTCGGGGCGCGACTCACCCCTCCACTTT | CASSFSGRDSPLHF | TRBV5-4 | - | - | TRBJ1-6
TGTGCCAGCAGTGCACCCCCGCTAGGGGGCGATCAGCCCCAGCATTTT | CASSAPPLGGDQPQHF | TRBV6-1 | TRBD1 | - | TRBJ1-5
TGTGCCAGCAGCTTATCCGGGTTCAGGGAGCCCCAGCATTTT | CASSLSGFREPQHF | TRBV7-2 | - | few | TRBJ1-5
TGTGCCAGCAGTTCTGGGGGGACTAGGTCCGATGAGCAGTTCTTC | CASSSGGTRSDEQFF | TRBV28 | TRBD2 | - | TRBJ2-1
TGTGCCAGCAGCGTGGACAGAACAGATACGCAGTATTTT | CASSVDRTDTQYF | TRBV6-1 | - | - | TRBJ2-3
TGTGCCAGCAGACCGTCCGGGTCCTACAATCAGCCCCAGCATTTT | CASRPSGSYNQPQHF | TRBV28 | - | - | TRBJ1-5
TGTGCCAGCAGTTCTGGACAGGGGGTAGGCGAGCAGTACTTC | CASSSGQGVGEQYF | TRBV28 | TRBD1 | once | TRBJ2-7
TGTGCCACCAGCTCTAGGGGAGGAGGAGAGACCCAGTACTTC | CATSSRGGGETQYF | TRBV15 | - | - | TRBJ2-5
TGTGCCAGCACCTCCAACCGGGACAGGGACACAGATACGCAGTATTTT | CASTSNRDRDTDTQYF | TRBV28 | TRBD1 | - | TRBJ2-3
TGTGCCAGTAGTATAGGATCCCGGGGCCCGGGGGAGACCCAGTACTTC | CASSIGSRGPGETQYF | TRBV19 | - | - | TRBJ2-5
TGTGCCTGGAGTGCGGGATCAGGAAACACCATATATTTT | CAWSAGSGNTIYF | TRBV30 | - | few | TRBJ1-3
TGTGCCAGCAGCTTAGGCCCTGCAACTAATGAAAAACTGTTTTTT | CASSLGPATNEKLFF | TRBV7-9 | - | - | TRBJ1-4
TGTGCCAGTAGTATTCGGACAGTGGATAGCAATCAGCCCCAGCATTTT | CASSIRTVDSNQPQHF | TRBV19 | - | - | TRBJ1-5
TGTGCCAGCAGCCCGGAGCGTATCCCAAGGAACTATGGCTACACCTTC | CASSPERIPRNYGYTF | TRBV7-8 | - | - | TRBJ1-2
TGTGCCATCAGTGAGGCGGGACTGACTAATGAAAAACTGTTTTTT | CAISEAGLTNEKLFF | TRBV10-3 | - | once | TRBJ1-4
TGTGCCAGCTCAGGGCAGGGGAGTAAAAATCGTGGCTACACCTTC | CASSGQGSKNRGYTF | TRBV18 | - | - | TRBJ1-2
TGTGCCAGCATCCAGGATCCTAACTATGGCTACACCTTC | CASIQDPNYGYTF | TRBV6-1 | - | - | TRBJ1-2
TGTGCCAGCAGTCCCCAGACAGGGGGGAATCAGCCCCAGCATTTT | CASSPQTGGNQPQHF | TRBV2 | TRBD1 | once | TRBJ1-5
TGTGCCATCAGTGAAGGGGCTAGCACAGATACGCAGTATTTT | CAISEGASTDTQYF | TRBV10-3 | - | - | TRBJ2-3
TGTGCCAGCAGCAAAGGGGGGGTATCGACCTACGAGCAGTACTTC | CASSKGGVSTYEQYF | TRBV11-3 | - | - | TRBJ2-7
TGCAGCGTTGGGGACAGGAACACCGGGGAGCTGTTTTTT | CSVGDRNTGELFF | TRBV29-1 | TRBD1 | once | TRBJ2-2